This TCR beta chain was documented in a study of PD-1 blockade in classical Hodgkin lymphoma. The study, taken as a whole, reports: Among the patients, those starting nivolumab under 1 year after ASCT were excluded.

TCRdb keeps only in-frame clones here, not all; method: immunoSEQ multiplex PCR. Altogether roughly 96,000 clones are present, 89% being singletons, with the ten largest covering approximately 12%. This CDR3 contains 16 residues. After removal of 0 bases from V and 6 bases from J, the junction contained 9 bases not matched to a gene. Germline V lookup: CDR1 SGHRS, CDR2 YFSETQ. The sample holds one count of this clone. The antigen remains unidentified. The patients all showed relapse after autologous stem cell transplantation, while their brentuximab vedotin exposure varied. The sequences come from peripheral blood mononuclear cells (PBMCs), collected before the second cycle of nivolumab. The chain recombines TRBV5-1 with TRBJ2-7; 10 bases match TRBD2. This sequence was found in a human donor with classical Hodgkin lymphoma. Here the CDR3 reads CASSLEVRLAGAEQYF. The CDR3 DNA reads TGCGCCAGCAGCTTGGAAGTGAGGCTAGCGGGAGCCGAGCAGTACTTC.